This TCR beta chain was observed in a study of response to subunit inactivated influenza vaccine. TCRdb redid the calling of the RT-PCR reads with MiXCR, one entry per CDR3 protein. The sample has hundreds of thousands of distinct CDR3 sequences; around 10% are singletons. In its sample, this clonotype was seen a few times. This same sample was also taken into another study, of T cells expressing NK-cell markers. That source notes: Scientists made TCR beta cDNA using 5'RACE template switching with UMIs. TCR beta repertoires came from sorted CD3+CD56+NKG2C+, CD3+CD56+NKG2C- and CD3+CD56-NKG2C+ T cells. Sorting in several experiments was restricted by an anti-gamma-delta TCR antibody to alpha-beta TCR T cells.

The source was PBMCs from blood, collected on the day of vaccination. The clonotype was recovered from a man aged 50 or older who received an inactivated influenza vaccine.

The CDR3 DNA follows: TGTGCCAGCATTAGGACAGGGAGGGCCTACGAGCAGTACTTC. Translated: CASIRTGRAYEQYF. The chain combines TRBV28 with TRBJ2-7, with D tentatively TRBD1 (8 bases). Germline lookup yields CDR1 MDHEN and CDR2 SYDVKM. V was shortened by 7 bases and J by 2 bases, with 15 bases between the two germline ends. The CDR3 runs to 14 residues.